Below are 2 T cell receptor beta chains sequenced from a single sample in a study of OX40 agonist ivuxolimab in advanced cancers. Method: immunoSEQ multiplex PCR; TCRdb's copy keeps in-frame clones and lacks some. The table has approximately 15,000 clones, about three quarters seen once. The sequencing here drew on CD4+ or CD8+ T cells sorted from blood, taken in a trial of the OX40 agonist ivuxolimab. The receptors were gathered from an adult with an advanced solid tumor such as melanoma, head and neck, liver or kidney cancer.

This clone appeared a few times. This chain uses TRBV6-6 with TRBJ2-1; TRBD1 might be the D (5 bases). CDR3 length equals 15 residues. CDR1 and CDR2 (germline): MNHNY, SVGAGI (reference sequence). The V and J ends lost 6 bases and 0 bases respectively, with 12 bases between them. The CDR3 sequence is CASRTDTSSYNEQFF. In DNA, the CDR3 is TGTGCCAGCAGAACGGACACGAGCTCCTACAATGAGCAGTTCTTC.

DNA for the CDR3: TGTGCCAGTAGTATTGGGGGCACTAAAGAGACCCAGTACTTC. Translating gives CASSIGGTKETQYF. V and J are TRBV19 and TRBJ2-5, with D maybe TRBD1 (6 bases). Trimming stripped 3 bases from V and 3 bases from J, with 11 bases between. The length of the CDR3 is 14 residues. The germline V gene encodes CDR1 LNHDA and CDR2 SQIVND (reference sequence).